This passage covers 2 T cell receptor beta chains from one sample sequenced in a study of blood T cell repertoires in COVID-19. The table came from immunoSEQ multiplex PCR; TCRdb's copy has only in-frame clones and leaves some out. The top ten hold 2% to 2.5% of the sample, which has roughly 200,000 clones, about 85% seen once. The sample was PBMCs or T cells enriched from blood (not recorded which). The receptors shown here come from a woman in her twenties or thirties who had recovered from COVID-19.

This rearrangement joins TRBV29-1 to TRBJ1-2; 10 bases are a match to TRBD1. CDR3 size: 15 residues. Per the germline V gene, CDR1 is SQVTM and CDR2 is ANQGSEA. The trim removed 5 bases at V and 3 bases at J, leaving 9 bases unmatched. The CDR3 is CSVSRTGGEHYGYTF. In DNA form, the CDR3 reads TGCAGCGTTTCTCGGACAGGGGGGGAGCACTATGGCTACACCTTC.

The chain recombines TRBV27 with TRBJ2-7, with D possibly TRBD1 on 6 matching bases. The CDR3 length is 14 residues. Trimming pared 3 bases from V and 5 bases from J, leaving 14 bases between. Germline CDR1 reads MNHEY; CDR2 reads SMNVEV (reference sequence). CDR3: CASSFGGILNEQYF. The CDR3 DNA is TGTGCCAGCAGTTTTGGGGGCATCCTAAACGAGCAGTACTTC.